These 21 T cell receptor beta chains were sequenced from one sample in a study of cytomegalovirus exposure and HLA in healthy donors. Amplification used 60 Vbeta primers and 13 Jbeta primers. The table came from immunoSEQ multiplex PCR; TCRdb's copy has only in-frame clones and leaves some out. There are about 140,000 clones in the sample; about 80% occur only once, and 1.5% to 2.5% lies in the top ten. The sequencing sample was made of PBMCs. The receptors here all came from a woman aged 40 to 50 in good health and CMV-seronegative.

This chain joins TRBV7-9 and TRBJ2-5; possible D gene TRBD1, 6 bases. CDR1 is SEHNR, CDR2 FQNEAQ, per germline (reference sequence). The CDR3 is 15 amino acids. The V gene lost 4 bases and the J gene lost 5 bases, with 17 bases spanning the gap. The CDR3 is CASSSSYRDRETQYF. The DNA for the CDR3 is TGTGCCAGCAGCTCGAGCTACAGGGACCGGGAGACCCAGTACTTC.

The chain joins TRBV6-5 to TRBJ1-1; 8 bases are a match to TRBD1. V was pared by 7 bases and J by 3 bases, with 7 bases of the junction left unmatched. The CDR3 runs 14 residues. From germline, CDR1 is MNHEY and CDR2 SVGAGI. CDR3 protein: CASKTTGAHTEAFF. CDR3 bases: TGTGCCAGCAAAACGACAGGGGCGCACACTGAAGCTTTCTTT.

The chain uses TRBV2 and TRBJ1-5; TRBD1 matches 8 bases. Germline V lookup: CDR1 SNHLY, CDR2 FYNNEI. This CDR3 has 13 amino acids. J was trimmed by 8 bases and V by 9 bases; bases with no gene match: 9. In DNA, the CDR3 is TGTGCCAGTGTTACAGGGGGTACGAAGCCCCAGCATTTT. Translation gives CASVTGGTKPQHF.

The chain recombines TRBV18 with TRBJ2-3; TRBD2 matches 11 bases. V shed 10 bases, J shed 4 bases, and the junction held 13 bases outside the gene matches. CDR1 and CDR2 (germline): KGHSH, LQKENI. This CDR3 region has 16 residues. The CDR3 region is CATGITSGSPADTQYF. In DNA, the CDR3 is TGTGCCACCGGAATTACTAGCGGGAGCCCCGCAGATACGCAGTATTTT.

This clone has a handful of counts. The junction departs from germline at one end; a sequencing error may be responsible. V gene TRBV7-3 combines with J gene TRBJ2-2; weak D call: TRBD2 (6 bases). Looked up from germline, CDR1 is SGHTA and CDR2 is FQGTGA. The CDR3 is made up of 14 amino acids. The DNA for the CDR3 is TGTGCCAGCAGCTTATTAGGAGGGTTGGGGGAACTGTTTTTT. This encodes CASSLLGGLGELFF.

Here the CDR3 DNA reads TGTGCCAGCAGTCTCCGGGAAGCGGCGAACACCGGGGAGCTGTTTTTT. The encoded protein is CASSLREAANTGELFF. This sequence joins TRBV6-4 and TRBJ2-2, with D perhaps matching TRBD2 (5 bases). The CDR3 totals 16 residues. Germline V gene sequence: CDR1 MRHNA, CDR2 SNTAGT. Trimming left V 5 bases short and J 0 bases short, with 13 bases between.

The CDR3 protein is CASSQHLTGTGNTEAFF. CDR3 DNA sequence: TGCGCCAGCAGCCAGCACTTAACCGGGACAGGGAACACTGAAGCTTTCTTT. This chain links TRBV4-3 with TRBJ1-1, with 8 nucleotides matching TRBD1. Germline V gene data show CDR1 as LGHNA and CDR2 as YSLEER. V gave up 3 bases and J gave up 1 base; unmatched junction bases: 10. This CDR3 is built from 17 residues.

Concerning this clone: The sample contains more than one DNA sequence encoding this CDR3. Here the CDR3 reads CASSSYTGGIYNEQFF. As DNA, the CDR3 is TGTGCCAGCAGTTCCTACACAGGGGGGATCTACAATGAGCAGTTCTTC. The rearrangement joins TRBV6-6 to TRBJ2-1; 8 bases are a match to TRBD1. CDR3 length: 16 residues. The J segment lost 3 bases and the V segment lost 4 bases, leaving 8 bases of the junction unmatched. The V gene's germline CDR1 is MNHNY and CDR2 SVGAGI (reference sequence).

This clone has a handful of counts. Its ends do not fully match the called genes, so a read error is possible. The chain has TRBV7-9 and TRBJ2-1; 7 nucleotides line up with TRBD1. The CDR3 is 11 amino acids. Per the germline V gene, CDR1 is SEHNR and CDR2 is FQNEAQ (reference sequence). CDR3 in amino acids: CSSSSGQLRFF. The CDR3 bases are TGTTCCAGCAGCTCGGGACAGCTTCGATTCTTC.

The V gene is TRBV5-1, the J gene TRBJ2-7, with 8 bases lining up with TRBD2. This CDR3 has 14 amino acids. CDR1 is SGHRS and CDR2 is YFSETQ in the germline V gene. V lost 2 bases to trimming and J lost 3 bases; unmatched junction nucleotides: 4. Here the CDR3 reads CASSFTSGDYEQYF. The CDR3 bases are TGCGCCAGCAGCTTCACTAGCGGAGACTACGAGCAGTACTTC.

The sample holds one count of this clone. Here the CDR3 DNA reads TGTGCCAGCAGCTCGCTGGGGGGGGGTGGGACAGATACGCAGTATTTT. Translating it yields CASSSLGGGGTDTQYF. The chain couples TRBV7-8 to TRBJ2-3; 7 nucleotides agree with TRBD2. Losses at the gene ends were 4 bases for V and 3 bases for J; bases not matched to a gene: 10. Germline lookup yields CDR1 SGHVS and CDR2 FQNEAQ. CDR3 size: 16 residues.

This clone was picked up a small number of times. CDR3: CSGGTGNEKLFF. The CDR3, as DNA: TGCAGCGGCGGGACCGGTAATGAAAAACTGTTTTTT. V usage is TRBV29-1 and J usage is TRBJ1-4; a possible D gene is TRBD1 (5 bases). The V end lost 7 bases, the J end lost 4 bases, and 10 bases lay between the germline ends. This CDR3 has 12 residues. Germline CDR1 reads SQVTM; CDR2 reads ANQGSEA.

This rearrangement joins TRBV7-8 to TRBJ1-6; the match to TRBD1 covers 8 bases. Per the germline V gene, CDR1 is SGHVS and CDR2 is FQNEAQ. With 4 bases clipped from V and 9 bases from J, the junction kept 8 bases outside the gene matches. The CDR3 has 15 residues. This CDR3 reads CASSYGQGIGSPLHF. DNA of the CDR3: TGTGCCAGCAGCTACGGACAGGGTATAGGTTCACCCCTCCACTTT.

The CDR3 sequence is CASSLYGETSYGYTF. DNA of the CDR3: TGTGCCAGCAGTTTATACGGAGAGACGAGCTATGGCTACACCTTC. The rearrangement links TRBV27 to TRBJ1-2; D not resolved. This CDR3 is 15 amino acids long. V shed 1 base and J shed 4 bases, with 13 bases lying between them. Per germline, CDR1 MNHEY and CDR2 SMNVEV (reference sequence).

This sequence joins TRBV5-4 and TRBJ2-1, with TRBD1 identical over 11 bases. V was clipped by 2 bases and J by 5 bases; unmatched bases: 3. This CDR3 has 15 amino acids. CDR1 and CDR2 (germline): SGHNT, YYREEE (reference sequence). The CDR3 DNA reads as TGTGCCAGCAGCTTCTGGACAGGGGGCCACAATGAGCAGTTCTTC. Its protein is CASSFWTGGHNEQFF. The full variable domain, its missing parts supplied by reference TRBV5-4 and TRBJ2-1, is ETGVTQSPTHLIKTRGQQVTLRCSSQSGHNTVSWYQQALGQGPQFIFQYYREEENGRGNFPPRFSGLQFPNYSSELNVNALELDDSALYLCASSFWTGGHNEQFFGPGTRLTVL.

Here the CDR3 reads CASSQIGPGQGAGTQYF. CDR3 nucleotide sequence: TGTGCCAGCAGTCAAATAGGACCGGGACAGGGGGCTGGTACGCAGTATTTT. The J gene is TRBJ2-3, the V gene TRBV27, with TRBD1 matching 12 bases. With V trimmed by 5 bases and J by 8 bases, 14 bases remained unmatched. Germline loops: CDR1 MNHEY, CDR2 SMNVEV (reference sequence). The CDR3 sequence is 17 residues long.

This clone was detected only once. The chain has TRBV5-1 and TRBJ2-1; D is perhaps TRBD1 (5 bases). The V end lost 7 bases, the J end lost 9 bases, and 8 bases lay between the germline ends. The germline V gene has CDR1 SGHRS and CDR2 YFSETQ. This CDR3 contains 10 residues. CDR3 loop: CASGHGEQFF. The CDR3 nucleotides are TGCGCCAGCGGACACGGTGAGCAGTTCTTC.

The chain links TRBV6-5 to TRBJ2-3, with 10 bases identical to TRBD2. Germline V CDR1 and CDR2: MNHEY, SVGAGI. This CDR3 is built from 14 residues. With 5 bases clipped from V and 3 bases from J, the junction kept 2 bases outside the gene matches. CDR3 sequence (DNA): TGTGCCAGCAGTCGTAGCGGGAGGACAGATACGCAGTATTTT. Translating it yields CASSRSGRTDTQYF.

This clone has more than one count but fewer than ten. The rearrangement joins TRBV7-9 to TRBJ2-4; 10 bases match TRBD1. Per the germline V gene, CDR1 is SEHNR and CDR2 is FQNEAQ (reference sequence). The CDR3 runs 18 residues. J lost 1 base, V lost 1 base, and 7 bases had no gene match. The CDR3 sequence: CASSLGQGAFEAKNIQYF. CDR3 in DNA: TGTGCCAGCAGCTTAGGACAGGGGGCTTTTGAGGCCAAAAACATTCAGTACTTC.

Only a few counts were recorded for this clone. The germline gene is not matched at one end of the junction; a read error may be the cause. This sequence joins TRBV20-1 and TRBJ1-2; D unclear. Per germline, CDR1 DFQATT and CDR2 SNEGSKA (reference sequence). This CDR3 region has 10 residues. DNA for the CDR3: TGCAGTGCTAGAGATCTTGCGATTTACTTC. Translating gives CSARDLAIYF.

The chain couples TRBV4-2 to TRBJ1-2; 8 bases match TRBD1. Germline V gene lookup returns CDR1 LGHNA and CDR2 YNFKEQ. The CDR3 loop spans 16 amino acids. V trimming: 3 bases; J trimming: 10 bases; junction bases outside the gene matches: 16. CDR3: CASSQETGGGRIVYTF. DNA for the CDR3: TGTGCCAGCAGCCAGGAAACAGGGGGAGGTCGTATTGTCTACACCTTC.